This is a list of T cell receptor beta chains from one sample in a study of blood T cell repertoires in COVID-19. Data came from immunoSEQ multiplex PCR; TCRdb stores just in-frame clones and leaves some out. Of some 290,000 clones in the sample, about 90% are singletons; the top ten hold 2.2%. Sequencing was done on a sample of peripheral blood. All receptors come from a woman aged 45-65 years who had recovered from COVID-19. Each CDR3 is given without its conserved first and last residue. Fields, in order: V gene, D gene, CDR3 protein. D genes are given only for firm matches.

>TRBV7-8|.
ASSLVTRGSSGNTIY
>TRBV4-1|TRBD1
ARWTGTDTQY
>TRBV19|.
ASEGGSGYT
>TRBV19|TRBD1
ASSRTGINGYT
>TRBV5-1|TRBD1
ASSPRQGKRYEQY
>TRBV5-1|TRBD2
ASSLTSGGVYNEQF
>TRBV19|.
ASSPQRSGGEKLF
>TRBV12-5|TRBD1
ASGLIQGAGDGYT
>TRBV7-9|TRBD1
ASSLGDRGRNQPQH
>TRBV5-5|TRBD1
ASSSLRGQGPSGNTIY
>TRBV5-1|TRBD1
ASRETTGGNQPQH
>TRBV4-3|.
ASSQDISNQPQH
>TRBV4-2|TRBD1
ASSHASLDRGNGYT
>TRBV10-3|TRBD1
AIRQQGVETGELF
>TRBV6-2/TRBV6-3|TRBD2
ASSRPRGGVETQY
>TRBV15|TRBD2
ATSRGGLAGDEQF
>TRBV6-5|.
ASSYSTGLNEKLF
>TRBV27|TRBD1
ASSRQGAGFWDGYT
>TRBV7-2|.
ASSLESYPYNSPLH
>TRBV5-4|.
ASSLDPQNNEQF
>TRBV10-3|TRBD1
AISESGGGYT
>TRBV9|.
ASSVEGKQPQH
>TRBV6-2/TRBV6-3|.
ASSYDGQSYTGELF
>TRBV3-1/TRBV3-2|.
ASRPAGTLETQY
>TRBV18|TRBD1
ASSPPTGESF
>TRBV5-1|.
ASSLGIRDSGNTIY
>TRBV7-9|.
ASSLVREPDEAF
>TRBV9|.
ASSAGGADGYT
>TRBV2|.
ASSVWAGTYGYT
>TRBV29-1|.
SVLGRLRDGYT
>TRBV7-2|.
ASSPLGTTYEQY
>TRBV20-1|.
SASVGHPSSGNTIY
>TRBV19|.
ASSIGAGDYGYT
>TRBV12-5|.
ASADGDTSSYNEQF
>TRBV9|TRBD1
ASSAQGARGNTIY
>TRBV6-2/TRBV6-3|TRBD2
ASSARTSGRLSSYNEQF
>TRBV30|TRBD2
AWGTSGGMKTQY
>TRBV30|.
ASNAGGPRGYT
>TRBV9|.
ASSVVGRGRIRDEQF
>TRBV6-1|.
ASSETGTKHYEQY
>TRBV3-1/TRBV3-2|TRBD2
ASSRLAGGLDTQY
>TRBV7-8|TRBD1
ASSLVQGAFFSGNTIY
>TRBV3-1/TRBV3-2|TRBD1
ASSSGQGWEDTQY
>TRBV6-1|TRBD1
ASSGGGTAYSNQPQH
>TRBV10-3|TRBD1
AIRLGATGDYGYT
>TRBV28|.
ASSFVQGGFGEQY
>TRBV6-1|.
ASSEGQAGYGYT
>TRBV7-2|.
ASSLAKDRLNTEAF
>TRBV27|TRBD2
ASSTLAGYNEQF
>TRBV15|TRBD2
ATSREGLAGGPHYNEQF